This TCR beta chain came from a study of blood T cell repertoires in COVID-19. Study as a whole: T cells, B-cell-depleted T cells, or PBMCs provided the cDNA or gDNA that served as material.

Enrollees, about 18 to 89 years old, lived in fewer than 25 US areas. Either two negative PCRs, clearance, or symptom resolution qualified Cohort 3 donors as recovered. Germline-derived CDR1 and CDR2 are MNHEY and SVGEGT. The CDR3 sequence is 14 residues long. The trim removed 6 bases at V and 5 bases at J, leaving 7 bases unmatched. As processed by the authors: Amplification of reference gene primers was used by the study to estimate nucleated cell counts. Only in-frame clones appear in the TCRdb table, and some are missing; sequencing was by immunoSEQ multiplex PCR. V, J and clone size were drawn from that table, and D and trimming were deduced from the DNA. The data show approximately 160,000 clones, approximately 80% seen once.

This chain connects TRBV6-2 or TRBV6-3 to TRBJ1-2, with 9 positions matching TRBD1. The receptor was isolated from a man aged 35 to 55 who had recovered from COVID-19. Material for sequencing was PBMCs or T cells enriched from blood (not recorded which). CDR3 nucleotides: TGTGCCAGCAGCGGGACAGGGTTCGGGTATGGCTACACCTTC. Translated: CASSGTGFGYGYTF.